This TCR beta chain originates from a study of cytomegalovirus exposure and HLA in healthy donors. Healthy donors of bone marrow made up the group. The primer mix had 60 Vbeta and 13 Jbeta primers. This table comes from immunoSEQ multiplex PCR, and its TCRdb copy is limited to in-frame clones, with some not included. The sample has more than 95,000 clones. This CDR3 has 18 amino acids. Germline V lookup: CDR1 SGHRS, CDR2 YFSETQ. V gave up 4 bases and J gave up 6 bases; unmatched junction bases: 14. The sample comprised PBMCs. The chain carries TRBV5-1 and TRBJ2-3; 13 bases map to TRBD2. The TCR sequence derives from a man aged 35 to 55 in good health and CMV-seronegative. The CDR3 coding sequence is TGCGCCAGCAGCAAGAAGAGACTAGCGGGGGGTTTATCGGATACGCAGTATTTT. This sequence encodes CASSKKRLAGGLSDTQYF.